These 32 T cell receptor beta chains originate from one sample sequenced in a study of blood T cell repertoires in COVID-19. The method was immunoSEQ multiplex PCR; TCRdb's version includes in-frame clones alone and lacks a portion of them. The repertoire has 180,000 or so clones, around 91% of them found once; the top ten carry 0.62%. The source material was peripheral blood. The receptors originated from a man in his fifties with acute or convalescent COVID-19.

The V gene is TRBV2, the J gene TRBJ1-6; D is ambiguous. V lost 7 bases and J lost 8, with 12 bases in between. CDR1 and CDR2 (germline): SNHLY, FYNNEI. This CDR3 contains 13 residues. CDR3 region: CASKRTVDSPLHF. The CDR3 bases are TGTGCCAGCAAGCGCACTGTGGATTCACCCCTCCACTTT.

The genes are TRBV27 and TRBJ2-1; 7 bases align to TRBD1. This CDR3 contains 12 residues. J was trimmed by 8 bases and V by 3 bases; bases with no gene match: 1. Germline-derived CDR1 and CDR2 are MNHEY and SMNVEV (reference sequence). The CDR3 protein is CASSFQGDEQFF. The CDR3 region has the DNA TGTGCCAGCAGTTTTCAGGGGGATGAGCAGTTCTTC.

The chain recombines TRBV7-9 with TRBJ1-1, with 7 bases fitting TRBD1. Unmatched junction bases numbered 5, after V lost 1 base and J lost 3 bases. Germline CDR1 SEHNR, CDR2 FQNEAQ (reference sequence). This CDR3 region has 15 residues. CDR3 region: CASSLVQGVYTEAFF. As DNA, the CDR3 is TGTGCCAGCAGCTTAGTGCAGGGGGTATACACTGAAGCTTTCTTT.

CDR3 nucleotide sequence: TGTGCCAGCAGCTTAAATATATACCAAGAGACCCAGTACTTC. Protein: CASSLNIYQETQYF. V and J are TRBV7-3 and TRBJ2-5; D is unresolved. V was shortened by 1 base and J by 0 bases, with 6 bases between the two germline ends. The germline V gene has CDR1 SGHTA and CDR2 FQGTGA. This CDR3 region has 14 residues.

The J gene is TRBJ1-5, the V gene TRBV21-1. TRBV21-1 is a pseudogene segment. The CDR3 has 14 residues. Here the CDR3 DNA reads TGTGCCAGCAGCAATAGTGGAGGGGTCCAGCCCCAGCATTTT. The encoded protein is CASSNSGGVQPQHF.

The CDR3, as DNA: TGTGCTAGTGGTTTTCAGGGGAATGAGCAGTTCTTC. Protein: CASGFQGNEQFF. The chain couples TRBV12-5 to TRBJ2-1; weak D call: TRBD1 (6 bases). In germline, CDR1 is LGHNT, CDR2 FRNRAP. Trimming cost V 3 bases and J 7 bases, with 7 bases left between them. The CDR3 spans 12 residues.

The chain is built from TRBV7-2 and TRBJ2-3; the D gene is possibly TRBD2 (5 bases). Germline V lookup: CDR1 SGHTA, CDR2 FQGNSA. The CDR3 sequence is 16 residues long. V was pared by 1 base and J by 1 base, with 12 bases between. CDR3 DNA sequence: TGTGCCAGCAGCTTAGTTGTGGGAGTCGGCACAGATACGCAGTATTTT. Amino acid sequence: CASSLVVGVGTDTQYF.

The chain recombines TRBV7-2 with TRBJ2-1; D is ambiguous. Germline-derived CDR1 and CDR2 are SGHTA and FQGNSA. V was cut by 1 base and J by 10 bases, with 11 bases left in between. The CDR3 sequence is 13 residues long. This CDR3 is CASSLELTREQFF. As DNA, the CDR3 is TGTGCCAGCAGCTTAGAACTAACGAGAGAGCAGTTCTTC.

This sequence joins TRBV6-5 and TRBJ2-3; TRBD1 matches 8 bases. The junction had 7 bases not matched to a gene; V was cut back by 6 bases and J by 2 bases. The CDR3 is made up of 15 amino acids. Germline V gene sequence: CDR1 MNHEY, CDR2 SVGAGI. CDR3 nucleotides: TGTGCCAGCAGGAAGGACAGGGCTACCACAGATACGCAGTATTTT. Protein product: CASRKDRATTDTQYF.

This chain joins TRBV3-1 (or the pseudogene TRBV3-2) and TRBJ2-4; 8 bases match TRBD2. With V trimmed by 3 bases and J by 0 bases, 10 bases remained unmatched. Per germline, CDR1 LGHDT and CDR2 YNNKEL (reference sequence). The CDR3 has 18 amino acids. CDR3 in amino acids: CASSQFGGLALAKNIQYF. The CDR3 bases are TGTGCCAGCAGCCAGTTCGGCGGACTAGCTTTAGCCAAAAACATTCAGTACTTC.

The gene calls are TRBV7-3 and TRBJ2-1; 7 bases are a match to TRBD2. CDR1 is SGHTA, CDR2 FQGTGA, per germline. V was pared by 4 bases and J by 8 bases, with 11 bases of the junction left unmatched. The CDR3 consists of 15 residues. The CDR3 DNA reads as TGTGCCAGCAGCTCGGGACTAACTAGGCGGGATGAGCAGTTCTTC. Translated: CASSSGLTRRDEQFF.

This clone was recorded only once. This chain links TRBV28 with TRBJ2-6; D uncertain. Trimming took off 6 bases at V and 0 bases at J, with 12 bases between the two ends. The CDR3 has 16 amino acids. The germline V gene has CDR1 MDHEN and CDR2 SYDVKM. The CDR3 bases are TGTGCCAGCAGACGAACCCCCAGCTCTGGGGCCAACGTCCTGACTTTC. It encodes CASRRTPSSGANVLTF.

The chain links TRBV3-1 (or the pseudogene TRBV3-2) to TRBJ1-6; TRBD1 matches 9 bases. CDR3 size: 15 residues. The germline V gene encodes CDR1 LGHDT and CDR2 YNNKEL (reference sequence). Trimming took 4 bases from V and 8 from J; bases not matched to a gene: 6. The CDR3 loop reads CASSRRQGGDSPLHF. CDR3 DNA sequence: TGTGCCAGCAGCCGACGACAGGGGGGAGATTCACCCCTCCACTTT.

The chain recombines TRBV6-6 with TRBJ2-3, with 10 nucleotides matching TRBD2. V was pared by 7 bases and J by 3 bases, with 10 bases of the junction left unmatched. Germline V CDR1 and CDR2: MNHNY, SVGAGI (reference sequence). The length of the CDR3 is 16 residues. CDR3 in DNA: TGTGCCAGCATTTTTAGACTAGCGGGCGGAACAGATACGCAGTATTTT. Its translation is CASIFRLAGGTDTQYF.

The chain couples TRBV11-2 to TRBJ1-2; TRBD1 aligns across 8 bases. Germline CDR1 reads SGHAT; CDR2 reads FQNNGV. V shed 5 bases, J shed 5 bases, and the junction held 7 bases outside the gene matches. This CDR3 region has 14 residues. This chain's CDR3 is CASSKPGQAYGYTF. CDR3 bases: TGTGCCAGCAGCAAACCGGGACAGGCGTATGGCTACACCTTC.

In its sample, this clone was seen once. The DNA of the CDR3 is TGTGCCAGTATGACAGGGAACACCGGGGAGCTGTTTTTT. Protein product: CASMTGNTGELFF. The V call is TRBV19, the J call TRBJ2-2, with D maybe TRBD1 (6 bases). CDR1 is LNHDA, CDR2 SQIVND, per germline (reference sequence). This CDR3 spans 13 amino acids. Trimming removed 7 bases at V and 1 base at J, with 7 bases between.

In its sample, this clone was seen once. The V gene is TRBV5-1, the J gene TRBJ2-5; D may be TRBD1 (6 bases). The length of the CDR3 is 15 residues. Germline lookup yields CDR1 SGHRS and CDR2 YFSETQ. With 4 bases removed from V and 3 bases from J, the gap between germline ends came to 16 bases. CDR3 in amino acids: CASSPGIWTEETQYF. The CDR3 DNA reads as TGCGCCAGCAGCCCTGGAATTTGGACAGAAGAGACCCAGTACTTC.

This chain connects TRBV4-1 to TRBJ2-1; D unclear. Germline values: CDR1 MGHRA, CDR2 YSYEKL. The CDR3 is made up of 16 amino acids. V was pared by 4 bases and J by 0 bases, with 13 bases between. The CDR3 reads CASSPRWPGSYNEQFF. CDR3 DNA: TGCGCCAGCAGCCCGCGGTGGCCGGGCTCCTACAATGAGCAGTTCTTC.

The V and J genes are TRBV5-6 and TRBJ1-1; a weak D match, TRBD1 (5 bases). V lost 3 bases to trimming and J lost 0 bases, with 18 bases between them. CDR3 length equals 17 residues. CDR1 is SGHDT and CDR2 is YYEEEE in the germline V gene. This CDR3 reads CASSSTTESTMNTEAFF. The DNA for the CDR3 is TGTGCCAGCAGCTCGACGACAGAGAGTACCATGAACACTGAAGCTTTCTTT.

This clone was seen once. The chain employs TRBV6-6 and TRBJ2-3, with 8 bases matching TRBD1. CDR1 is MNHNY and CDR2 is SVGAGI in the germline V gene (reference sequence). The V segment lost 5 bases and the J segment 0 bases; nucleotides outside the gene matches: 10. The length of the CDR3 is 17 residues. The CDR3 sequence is CASSPQTGVGSTDTQYF. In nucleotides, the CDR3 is TGTGCCAGCAGTCCGCAGACAGGGGTCGGAAGCACAGATACGCAGTATTTT.

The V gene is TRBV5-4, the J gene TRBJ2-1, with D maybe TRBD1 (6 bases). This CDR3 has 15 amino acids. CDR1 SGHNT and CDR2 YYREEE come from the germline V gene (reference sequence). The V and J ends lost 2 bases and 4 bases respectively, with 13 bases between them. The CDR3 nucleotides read TGTGCCAGCAGCTTACCGGGACAAGTATACAATGAGCAGTTCTTC. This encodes CASSLPGQVYNEQFF.

CDR3 in amino acids: CASSHTGHTEAFF. The CDR3 DNA follows: TGTGCCAGCAGCCATACTGGGCACACTGAAGCTTTCTTT. The genes are TRBV11-2 and TRBJ1-1; D is undetermined. Germline V gene data show CDR1 as SGHAT and CDR2 as FQNNGV. Trimming stripped 5 bases from V and 3 bases from J, with 10 bases between. CDR3 length: 13 amino acids.

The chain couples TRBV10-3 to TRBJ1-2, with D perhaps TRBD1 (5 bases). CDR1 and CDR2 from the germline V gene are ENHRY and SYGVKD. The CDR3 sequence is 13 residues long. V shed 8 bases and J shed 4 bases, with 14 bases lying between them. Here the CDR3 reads CAISFQGSYGYTF. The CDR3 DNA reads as TGTGCCATCTCTTTCCAGGGCAGCTATGGCTACACCTTC.

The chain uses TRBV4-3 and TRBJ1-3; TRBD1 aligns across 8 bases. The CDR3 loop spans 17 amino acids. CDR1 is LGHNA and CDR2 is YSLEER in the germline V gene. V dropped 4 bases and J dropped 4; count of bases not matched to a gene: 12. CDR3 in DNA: TGCGCCAGCAGCCCCATCCCAGGGGGCACAGTCGGAAACACCATATATTTT. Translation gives CASSPIPGGTVGNTIYF.

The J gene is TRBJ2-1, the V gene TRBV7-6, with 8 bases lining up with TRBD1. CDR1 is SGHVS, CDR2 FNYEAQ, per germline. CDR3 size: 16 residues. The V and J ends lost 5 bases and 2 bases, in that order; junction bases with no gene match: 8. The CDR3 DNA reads TGTGCCAGCAGCGACACCGGGACAGGAGCCTACAATGAGCAGTTCTTC. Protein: CASSDTGTGAYNEQFF.

The CDR3 DNA sequence: TGTGCCAGCTTACAGGGTTTCAGTCAGCCCCAGCATTTT. This translates into CASLQGFSQPQHF. V and J are TRBV2 and TRBJ1-5; maybe TRBD1 (6 bases). Trimming pared 8 bases from V and 6 bases from J, leaving 14 bases between. The CDR3 consists of 13 residues. Germline V gene sequence: CDR1 SNHLY, CDR2 FYNNEI. The complete variable domain, with remaining parts taken from reference TRBV2 and TRBJ1-5, reads EPEVTQTPSHQVTQMGQEVILRCVPISNHLYFYWYRQILGQKVEFLVSFYNNEISEKSEIFDDQFSVERPDGSNFTLKIRSTKLEDSAMYFCASLQGFSQPQHFGDGTRLSIL.

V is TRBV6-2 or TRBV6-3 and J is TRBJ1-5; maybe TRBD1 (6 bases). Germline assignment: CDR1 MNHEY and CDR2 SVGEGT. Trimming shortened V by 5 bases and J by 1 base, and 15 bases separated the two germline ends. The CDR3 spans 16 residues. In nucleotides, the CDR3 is TGTGCCAGCAGTGCAACAGGGCCCACGAGCAATCAGCCCCAGCATTTT. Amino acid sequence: CASSATGPTSNQPQHF.

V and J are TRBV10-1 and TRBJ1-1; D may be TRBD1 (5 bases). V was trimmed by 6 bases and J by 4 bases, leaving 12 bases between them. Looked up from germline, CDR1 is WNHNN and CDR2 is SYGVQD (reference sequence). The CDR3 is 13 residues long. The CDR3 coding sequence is TGCGCCAGCAGATCCGCCGGGGGCACTGAAGCTTTCTTT. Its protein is CASRSAGGTEAFF.

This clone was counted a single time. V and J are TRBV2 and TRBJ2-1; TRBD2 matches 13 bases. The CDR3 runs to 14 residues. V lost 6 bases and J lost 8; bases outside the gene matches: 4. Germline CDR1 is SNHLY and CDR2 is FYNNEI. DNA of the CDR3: TGTGCCAGCAGACCCGGGACTAGCGGGGATGAGCAGTTCTTC. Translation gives CASRPGTSGDEQFF.

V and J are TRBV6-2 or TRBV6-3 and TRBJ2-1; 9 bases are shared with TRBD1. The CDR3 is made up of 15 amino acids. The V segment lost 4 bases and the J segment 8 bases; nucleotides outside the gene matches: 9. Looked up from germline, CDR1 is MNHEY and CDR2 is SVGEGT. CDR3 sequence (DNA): TGTGCCAGCAGTTGGGGACAGGGTGGGATTGATGAGCAGTTCTTC. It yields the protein CASSWGQGGIDEQFF.

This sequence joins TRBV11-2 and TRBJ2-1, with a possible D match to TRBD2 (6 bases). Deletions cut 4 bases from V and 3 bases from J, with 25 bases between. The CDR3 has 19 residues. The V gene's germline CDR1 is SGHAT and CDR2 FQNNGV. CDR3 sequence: CASSWAGSGVRGLYNEQFF. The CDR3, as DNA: TGTGCCAGCAGCTGGGCCGGGTCGGGGGTGCGTGGCCTCTACAATGAGCAGTTCTTC. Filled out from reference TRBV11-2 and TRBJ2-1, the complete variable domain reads EAGVAQSPRYKIIEKRQSVAFWCNPISGHATLYWYQQILGQGPKLLIQFQNNGVVDDSQLPKDRFSAERLKGVDSTLKIQPAKLEDSAVYLCASSWAGSGVRGLYNEQFFGPGTRLTVL.

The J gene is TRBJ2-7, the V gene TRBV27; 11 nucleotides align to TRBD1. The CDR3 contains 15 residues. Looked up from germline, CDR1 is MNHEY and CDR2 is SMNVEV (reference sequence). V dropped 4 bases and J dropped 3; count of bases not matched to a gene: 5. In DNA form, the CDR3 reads TGTGCCAGCAGTTACCAGGGACAGGGGGGCTACGAGCAGTACTTC. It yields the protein CASSYQGQGGYEQYF.